This TCR beta chain was captured in a study of T cell clones after liver transplantation. Study-level information: Until 12-24 months post-transplant, subjects got standard immunosuppression and no induction. Draws occurred before transplant, before withdrawal, and after complete or failed withdrawal.

The CDR3 sequence is 13 residues long. From germline, CDR1 is SNHLY and CDR2 FYNNEI. V gave up 8 bases and J gave up 7 bases; unmatched junction bases: 9. The data were produced by immunoSEQ multiplex PCR, yet TCRdb's version contains in-frame clones alone and is incomplete. The sample shows fewer than 65,000 clones, roughly nine tenths of them seen only once. The starting material was CD8+ T cells from blood, obtained 12 months after liver transplant. This TCR derives from a human patient who received a liver transplant. Some T cells may trace back to the graft donor. The chain couples TRBV2 to TRBJ2-7, with 9 bases that match TRBD1. CDR3: CASWDREVREQYF. The CDR3, as DNA: TGTGCCAGCTGGGACAGGGAGGTTAGGGAGCAGTACTTC. Looking up the rest from reference TRBV2 and TRBJ2-7 gives the full variable domain: EPEVTQTPSHQVTQMGQEVILRCVPISNHLYFYWYRQILGQKVEFLVSFYNNEISEKSEIFDDQFSVERPDGSNFTLKIRSTKLEDSAMYFCASWDREVREQYFGPGTRLTVT.